This is a list of T cell receptor beta chains from one sample in a study of regulatory T cells in long-lasting Graves disease. TCRdb fed the multiplex PCR reads into MiXCR, producing one record per CDR3 protein. The sample has 450,000 to 500,000 distinct CDR3 sequences, around 16% seen once. A further study also used this sample, focusing on T cells in Graves' hyperthyroidism and ophthalmopathy.

The sequencing here drew on peripheral blood mononuclear cells (PBMCs), taken at new diagnosis, from a patient treated with antithyroid drugs. The receptors were gathered from a man aged 35 to 55 with Graves disease. Each CDR3 is given with its conserved first and last residue. D genes are given only for firm matches. A row's size may be missing; if present it is once, few, many or a size class.

many,TRBJ2-7,TRBD2,TRBV6-4,CASSPGVSGTHEQYF,TGTGCCAGCAGCCCCGGTGTTAGCGGGACCCACGAGCAGTACTTC
many,TRBJ2-1,TRBD1,TRBV7-2,CASSWDRGSGPTDREQFF,TGTGCCAGCAGCTGGGACAGAGGGAGCGGCCCAACCGACCGTGAGCAGTTCTTC
NA,TRBJ2-1,TRBD1,TRBV5-1,CASSSRDRSPYNEQFF,TGCGCCAGCAGCTCTCGGGACAGGTCTCCTTACAATGAGCAGTTCTTC
NA,TRBJ2-3,NA,TRBV5-4,CASSLPDTDTQYF,TGTGCCAGCAGCTTGCCAGACACAGATACGCAGTATTTT
many,TRBJ1-2,NA,TRBV28,CASSRGGLVDGYTF,TGTGCCAGCAGTCGGGGGGGGTTAGTAGATGGCTACACCTTC
few,TRBJ1-2,NA,TRBV27,CASSLRANPNYGYTF,TGTGCCAGCAGTTTAAGGGCGAATCCTAACTATGGCTACACCTTC
many,TRBJ1-1,NA,TRBV7-9,CASSRDGGGTEAFF,TGCGCCAGCAGCAGGGACGGCGGGGGGACTGAAGCTTTCTTT
NA,TRBJ2-5,NA,TRBV2,CARSTLYQETQYF,TGTGCCAGATCTACTCTGTACCAAGAGACCCAGTACTTC
few,TRBJ2-2,NA,TRBV6-5,CASSFGASATGELFF,TGTGCCAGCAGTTTCGGAGCTTCTGCCACCGGGGAGCTGTTTTTT
many,TRBJ2-1,TRBD1,TRBV27,CASRGQGSVEQFF,TGTGCCAGCAGGGGACAGGGTAGTGTTGAGCAGTTCTTC
many,TRBJ2-3,TRBD1,TRBV5-1,CASSTSGQGLSYDTQYF,TGCGCCAGCAGCACAAGCGGACAGGGTCTGTCGTACGATACGCAGTATTTT
few,TRBJ2-3,TRBD2,TRBV19,CASHIAGGTDTQYF,TGTGCCAGTCACATAGCGGGAGGCACAGATACGCAGTATTTT
many,TRBJ2-1,NA,TRBV28,CASRYGRNSYNEQFF,TGTGCCAGCAGATACGGACGTAACTCCTACAATGAGCAGTTCTTC
NA,TRBJ1-3,NA,TRBV11-2,CASSLVKHRRGSSGNTIYF,TGTGCCAGCAGCTTAGTCAAACATCGTCGGGGGAGCTCTGGAAACACCATATATTTT
NA,TRBJ1-2,NA,TRBV28,CASSEVLGRNYGYTF,TGTGCCAGCAGTGAAGTTCTGGGGCGAAACTATGGCTACACCTTC
many,TRBJ2-5,TRBD1,TRBV7-9,CASSEIRQGASETQYF,TGTGCCAGCAGTGAAATTAGACAGGGGGCATCAGAGACCCAGTACTTC
NA,TRBJ1-6,NA,TRBV5-1,CASSLGVADSPLHF,TGCGCCAGCAGCTTGGGGGTGGCAGATTCACCCCTCCACTTT
many,TRBJ2-3,TRBD2,TRBV28,CASSSLLAGGTDTQYF,TGTGCCAGCAGTTCCTTACTAGCGGGAGGTACAGATACGCAGTATTTT
many,TRBJ1-1,TRBD1,TRBV6-1,CASSSTGVWNTEAFF,TGTGCCAGCAGCTCCACAGGGGTATGGAACACTGAAGCTTTCTTT
many,TRBJ2-1,TRBD2,TRBV7-2,CASSSPLAGGRYEQFF,TGTGCCAGCAGCTCGCCACTAGCGGGAGGTCGCTATGAGCAGTTCTTC
few,TRBJ2-7,NA,TRBV28,CASSPLWTTTYEQYF,TGTGCCAGCAGTCCCCTCTGGACGACTACCTACGAGCAGTACTTC
many,TRBJ2-1,TRBD2,TRBV27,CASSLQAGLVVGEQFF,TGTGCCAGCAGCCTACAAGCGGGACTAGTCGTTGGTGAGCAGTTCTTC
NA,TRBJ2-5,NA,TRBV6-5,CASSYFGQKETQYF,TGTGCCAGCAGTTACTTCGGACAGAAGGAGACCCAGTACTTC
many,TRBJ2-1,NA,TRBV12-3/TRBV12-4,CASTAGWDNEQFF,TGTGCCAGCACCGCCGGTTGGGACAATGAGCAGTTCTTC
NA,TRBJ1-1,NA,TRBV29-1,CSVEYSSNTEAFF,TGCAGCGTTGAGTACAGCTCGAACACTGAAGCTTTCTTT
many,TRBJ2-1,NA,TRBV29-1,CSVAPYNEQFF,TGCAGCGTCGCCCCCTACAATGAGCAGTTCTTC
NA,TRBJ2-7,TRBD2,TRBV14,CASSLPGLASHEQYF,TGTGCCAGCAGCCTACCGGGACTAGCCTCCCACGAGCAGTACTTC
NA,TRBJ2-2,TRBD1,TRBV6-1,CASTADRAARELFF,TGTGCCAGCACCGCGGACAGGGCAGCGCGGGAGCTGTTTTTT
NA,TRBJ2-7,TRBD2,TRBV15,CATSSHRGGEQYF,TGTGCCACCAGCAGCCACCGGGGGGGCGAGCAGTACTTC
NA,TRBJ2-2,TRBD2,TRBV9,CASSFRLANGELFF,TGTGCCAGCAGCTTCCGACTAGCCAACGGGGAGCTGTTTTTT
many,TRBJ2-6,TRBD2,TRBV2,CASRRTSGILSGANVLTF,TGTGCCAGCAGACGGACTAGCGGGATTCTCTCTGGGGCCAACGTCCTGACTTTC
few,TRBJ1-3,NA,TRBV6-2/TRBV6-3,CASSYSRGATIYF,TGTGCCAGCAGTTACTCGCGTGGGGCCACCATATATTTT
many,TRBJ2-3,TRBD2,TRBV2,CASTLLAGYTDTQYF,TGTGCCAGCACCTTGCTAGCGGGTTACACAGATACGCAGTATTTT
many,TRBJ2-7,NA,TRBV7-9,CASSADSPPSQYF,TGTGCCAGCAGCGCGGACAGTCCCCCCAGCCAGTACTTC
many,TRBJ2-2,TRBD2,TRBV9,CASSVLAGGTGELFF,TGTGCCAGCAGCGTACTAGCGGGAGGGACCGGGGAGCTGTTTTTT
many,TRBJ2-1,NA,TRBV2,CAGKERRNYNEQFF,TGTGCCGGTAAGGAGCGGAGAAACTACAATGAGCAGTTCTTC
NA,TRBJ1-1,NA,TRBV20-1,CSAGDHLGTEAFF,TGCAGTGCTGGCGACCACCTAGGCACTGAAGCTTTCTTT
few,TRBJ2-7,NA,TRBV19,CASSIERTAQTYEQYF,TGTGCCAGTAGTATAGAACGAACGGCCCAAACCTACGAGCAGTACTTC
many,TRBJ2-7,NA,TRBV29-1,CSVEWTSYEQYF,TGCAGCGTTGAGTGGACCTCCTACGAGCAGTACTTC
many,TRBJ2-1,TRBD2,TRBV5-1,CASSLGGGAASGVNEQFF,TGCGCCAGCAGCTTGGGAGGGGGTGCGGCTAGCGGGGTCAATGAGCAGTTCTTC
NA,TRBJ2-2,TRBD1,TRBV10-3,CAPGGPGQGRTGELFF,TGTGCACCCGGGGGACCGGGACAGGGACGGACCGGGGAGCTGTTTTTT
NA,TRBJ2-1,NA,TRBV24-1,CATSGEGRGEQFF,TGTGCCACCAGTGGTGAGGGGCGGGGAGAGCAGTTCTTC
many,TRBJ2-7,TRBD2,TRBV5-1,CASSSGLAGVHEQYF,TGCGCCAGCAGCTCGGGACTAGCGGGAGTCCACGAGCAGTACTTC
NA,TRBJ2-7,TRBD2,TRBV20-1,CSARLAGIDEQYF,TGCAGTGCGAGACTAGCGGGTATAGACGAGCAGTACTTC
few,TRBJ2-7,NA,TRBV12-3/TRBV12-4,CASTPGTGSEQYF,TGTGCCAGCACACCCGGGACGGGTAGTGAGCAGTACTTC
few,TRBJ1-1,NA,TRBV6-1,CASILASDRPNTEAFF,TGTGCCAGCATCTTAGCATCGGACAGACCAAACACTGAAGCTTTCTTT
many,TRBJ1-5,NA,TRBV20-1,CSARWGSRQPQHF,TGCAGTGCTAGATGGGGAAGTAGGCAGCCCCAGCATTTT
many,TRBJ2-3,TRBD2,TRBV20-1,CSADGTSGFFTDTQYF,TGCAGTGCGGACGGGACTAGCGGGTTCTTCACAGATACGCAGTATTTT
many,TRBJ1-1,TRBD1,TRBV28,CATIYRTGGSTEAFF,TGTGCCACCATTTACCGGACAGGGGGAAGCACTGAAGCTTTCTTT
few,TRBJ2-2,NA,TRBV18,CASSQYRWALRDTGELFF,TGTGCCAGCTCACAGTACCGTTGGGCCCTAAGGGACACCGGGGAGCTGTTTTTT
many,TRBJ1-1,NA,TRBV10-3,CAISDGHHEAFF,TGTGCCATCAGTGACGGACACCATGAAGCTTTCTTT
few,TRBJ1-2,NA,TRBV14,CASSQGGAAGYGYTF,TGTGCCAGCAGCCAAGGCGGGGCCGCGGGCTATGGCTACACCTTC
many,TRBJ1-5,NA,TRBV20-1,CSARDRLFYSNQPQHF,TGCAGTGCTAGAGATCGCTTGTTCTATAGCAATCAGCCCCAGCATTTT